A single sample gave rise to the 28 T cell receptor beta chains below, sequenced in a study of CD8 T cells in Susac syndrome (dated by TCRdb to the late 2010s). Library method: the immunoSEQ multiplex PCR assay. RNA was extracted using the RNeasy kit, and roughly 0.5 to 1 microgram was reverse transcribed with random hexamers. Clones were called with MiXCR by TCRdb after fastp trimmed the public reads at Q25, and only in-frame beta chains were retained. Duplicate CDR3 protein sequences are folded into a single record with the most common DNA and genes. For this sample there are roughly 130,000 distinct CDR3 sequences; approximately 95% appear just once. Together, the top ten hold about 0.11% of the sample. The sample taken for sequencing was CD4+ T cells from PBMCs. Receptor source: a human donor with multiple sclerosis.

The chain links TRBV3-1 to TRBJ2-1, with TRBD2 identical over 10 bases. The CDR3 contains 19 residues. Trimming cost V 0 bases and J 7 bases; bases outside gene matches: 15. CDR1 LGHDT and CDR2 YNNKEL come from the germline V gene (reference sequence). CDR3 in DNA: TGTGCCAGCAGCCAAGATATGAGCGGGGGGGCCTCGTTTAAGAATGAGCAGTTCTTC. Its protein is CASSQDMSGGASFKNEQFF.

The chain has TRBV5-4 and TRBJ2-7; 8 bases map to TRBD1. Trimming cost V 4 bases and J 2 bases; bases outside gene matches: 8. This CDR3 is 15 amino acids long. The germline V gene encodes CDR1 SGHNT and CDR2 YYREEE (reference sequence). Here the CDR3 reads CASSLPGQATYEQYF. The CDR3 coding sequence is TGTGCCAGCAGCCTACCGGGACAGGCAACCTACGAGCAGTACTTC.

The chain has TRBV2 and TRBJ1-1, with 8 bases lining up with TRBD1. V was clipped by 3 bases and J by 0 bases; unmatched bases: 12. This CDR3 has 18 residues. The germline V gene has CDR1 SNHLY and CDR2 FYNNEI. Written as DNA, the CDR3 is TGTGCCAGCAGTGAGCTCAGGGACAGGAGTCTCATGAACACTGAAGCTTTCTTT. Translated: CASSELRDRSLMNTEAFF.

A single count supports this clonotype. J is TRBJ1-2 and V is TRBV12-3 or TRBV12-4, with D possibly being TRBD1 (5 bases). Trimming removed 6 bases from V and 8 bases from J, with 16 bases in between. CDR3 length: 13 amino acids. The CDR3 bases are TGTGCCAGCAGCGCACAGGAGGTAGGGGGCTACACCTTC. Protein: CASSAQEVGGYTF.

This chain joins TRBV24-1 and TRBJ2-3; D is perhaps TRBD1 (6 bases). CDR1 KGHDR and CDR2 SFDVKD come from the germline V gene. The CDR3 loop spans 16 amino acids. V was clipped by 2 bases and J by 2 bases, with 13 bases between them. The CDR3 bases are TGTGCCACCAGTGATTACTCTGCAGGGGCCACAGATACGCAGTATTTT. This codes for CATSDYSAGATDTQYF.

This chain uses TRBV29-1 with TRBJ2-3; D tentatively fits TRBD1 or TRBD2 (6 bases each). The CDR3 is 11 residues long. Trimming stripped 8 bases from V and 9 bases from J, with 15 bases between. The germline V gene encodes CDR1 SQVTM and CDR2 ANQGSEA. The CDR3 bases are TGCAGCCCCACGGGGGACACCACGCAGTATTTT. Translated, it gives CSPTGDTTQYF.

The chain couples TRBV5-6 to TRBJ1-5; no clear D gene. The germline CDR1 and CDR2 sequences are SGHDT and YYEEEE. The CDR3 sequence is 14 residues long. The ends were cut back, 3 bases at V and 7 bases at J, with 14 bases in the middle. The CDR3 spells CASSYRESVQPQHF. CDR3 in DNA: TGTGCCAGCAGCTATCGGGAGTCGGTACAGCCCCAGCATTTT.

This rearrangement joins TRBV20-1 to TRBJ1-2, with D perhaps TRBD1 (5 bases). The V end was cut by 1 base, the J end by 2 bases, with 11 bases between. CDR1 DFQATT and CDR2 SNEGSKA come from the germline V gene (reference sequence). CDR3 length: 14 amino acids. This CDR3 is CSARVPGTNYGYTF. As DNA, the CDR3 is TGCAGTGCTAGAGTCCCAGGGACGAACTATGGCTACACCTTC.

This chain links TRBV7-3 with TRBJ2-1, with TRBD2 matching 12 bases. The CDR3 has 17 residues. Germline CDR1 SGHTA, CDR2 FQGTGA. The V and J ends lost 1 base and 5 bases, in that order; junction bases with no gene match: 6. The CDR3 DNA sequence: TGTGCCAGCAGCTTAAGGCCGCGGACTAGCGGGAACAATGAGCAGTTCTTC. Protein sequence: CASSLRPRTSGNNEQFF.

The CDR3 nucleotides are TGTGCCAGCAATCCGGACATCCAGAACTATGGCTACACCTTC. This sequence encodes CASNPDIQNYGYTF. This chain joins TRBV4-2 and TRBJ1-2, with D perhaps matching TRBD1 (5 bases). Germline-derived CDR1 and CDR2 are LGHNA and YNFKEQ. Deletions cut 7 bases from V and 2 bases from J, with 14 bases between. This CDR3 spans 14 amino acids.

This clonotype was seen only once. The chain employs TRBV29-1 and TRBJ1-2; possibly TRBD1 for D (6 bases). CDR3 size: 15 residues. Trimming removed 4 bases from V and 2 bases from J, with 17 bases in between. CDR1 is SQVTM, CDR2 ANQGSEA, per germline. In nucleotides, the CDR3 is TGCAGCGTTGTCCGGGACACCCTTCCAAACTATGGCTACACCTTC. This gives the protein CSVVRDTLPNYGYTF.

This chain joins TRBV20-1 and TRBJ2-5; D uncertain. Germline V CDR1 and CDR2: DFQATT, SNEGSKA (reference sequence). V lost 4 bases, J lost 0 bases, and 12 bases lay in between. This CDR3 has 14 residues. The CDR3 sequence: CSANRRSNQETQYF. The CDR3, as DNA: TGCAGTGCTAACCGCAGGTCCAACCAAGAGACCCAGTACTTC.

This rearrangement joins TRBV5-1 to TRBJ1-2; D uncertain. V dropped 5 bases and J dropped 0 bases, with 11 bases sitting between them. The germline CDR1 and CDR2 sequences are SGHRS and YFSETQ. This CDR3 is 14 amino acids long. Here the CDR3 reads CASRPLMANYGYTF. The CDR3 bases are TGCGCCAGCAGACCCCTGATGGCTAACTATGGCTACACCTTC. Filled out from reference TRBV5-1 and TRBJ1-2, the complete variable domain reads KAGVTQTPRYLIKTRGQQVTLSCSPISGHRSVSWYQQTPGQGLQFLFEYFSETQRNKGNFPGRFSGRQFSNSRSEMNVSTLELGDSALYLCASRPLMANYGYTFGSGTRLTVV.

This sequence joins TRBV3-1 and TRBJ1-2; possibly TRBD1 for D (6 bases). This CDR3 comprises 15 residues. V lost 1 base and J lost 0, with 9 bases in between. Germline V lookup: CDR1 LGHDT, CDR2 YNNKEL (reference sequence). CDR3: CASSQARGANYGYTF. The CDR3 nucleotides are TGTGCCAGCAGCCAAGCCAGGGGAGCTAACTATGGCTACACCTTC.

The chain combines TRBV7-9 with TRBJ2-4; 8 positions agree with TRBD1. There are 14 residues in the CDR3. Unmatched junction bases numbered 6, after V lost 5 bases and J lost 6 bases. Germline CDR1 reads SEHNR; CDR2 reads FQNEAQ (reference sequence). The CDR3 spells CASSGNRGANIQYF. CDR3 nucleotides: TGTGCCAGCAGCGGCAACAGGGGGGCAAACATTCAGTACTTC. Combining the CDR3 with reference TRBV7-9 and TRBJ2-4 gives the whole variable domain DTGVSQNPRHKITKRGQNVTFRCDPISEHNRLYWYRQTLGQGPEFLTYFQNEAQLEKSRLLSDRFSAERPKGSFSTLEIQRTEQGDSAMYLCASSGNRGANIQYFGAGTRLSVL.

This chain uses TRBV28 with TRBJ2-2; D is undetermined. Looked up from germline, CDR1 is MDHEN and CDR2 is SYDVKM. V dropped 2 bases and J dropped 6 bases, with 4 bases sitting between them. This CDR3 has 12 residues. As DNA, the CDR3 is TGTGCCAGCAGTTTAGTAGCCGGGGAGCTGTTTTTT. This sequence encodes CASSLVAGELFF. The full variable domain, its missing parts supplied by reference TRBV28 and TRBJ2-2, is DVKVTQSSRYLVKRTGEKVFLECVQDMDHENMFWYRQDPGLGLRLIYFSYDVKMKEKGDIPEGYSVSREKKERFSLILESASTNQTSMYLCASSLVAGELFFGEGSRLTVL.

The genes are TRBV28 and TRBJ2-5; D is tentatively TRBD1 or TRBD2 (5 bases each). V lost 5 bases, J lost 7 bases, and 14 bases lay in between. The CDR3 sequence is 13 residues long. Germline V gene sequence: CDR1 MDHEN, CDR2 SYDVKM. The CDR3 bases are TGTGCCAGCAGTCCGGGACCTTGGGGGACCCAGTACTTC. It translates to CASSPGPWGTQYF. Supplemented by reference TRBV28 and TRBJ2-5, the full variable domain reads DVKVTQSSRYLVKRTGEKVFLECVQDMDHENMFWYRQDPGLGLRLIYFSYDVKMKEKGDIPEGYSVSREKKERFSLILESASTNQTSMYLCASSPGPWGTQYFGPGTRLLVL.

This rearrangement joins TRBV30 to TRBJ2-5; weak D call: TRBD2 (6 bases). The V end was cut by 1 base, the J end by 5 bases, with 17 bases between. The CDR3 contains 15 residues. Germline lookup yields CDR1 GTSNPN and CDR2 SVGIG (reference sequence). CDR3 amino acids: CAWSATRGMSETQYF. CDR3 coding DNA: TGTGCCTGGAGTGCTACTCGGGGGATGTCGGAGACCCAGTACTTC.

V and J are TRBV12-3 or TRBV12-4 and TRBJ2-7; the D call may be TRBD1 or TRBD2 (6 bases each). The CDR3 is made up of 15 amino acids. The germline V and J ends were trimmed by 6 bases and 7 bases, with 22 bases remaining between them. The CDR3 nucleotides read TGTGCCAGCAGCCCCCTGGTGGCAGGGGCGGGGGAGCAGTACTTC. Translation: CASSPLVAGAGEQYF.

The CDR3, as DNA: TGTGCCAGTAGAAAAACGGGGGCTAGCACAGATACGCAGTATTTT. Translated: CASRKTGASTDTQYF. The chain joins TRBV19 to TRBJ2-3; D may match TRBD1 or TRBD2 (6 bases each). V was cut by 6 bases and J by 0 bases, with 13 bases left in between. Germline V gives CDR1 LNHDA, CDR2 SQIVND (reference sequence). The CDR3 spans 15 residues.

The chain links TRBV24-1 to TRBJ2-6; D remains unclear. Trimming took off 2 bases at V and 4 bases at J, with 5 bases between the two ends. CDR3 length: 14 amino acids. CDR1 is KGHDR and CDR2 is SFDVKD in the germline V gene. CDR3 residues: CATSDYLGANVLTF. The CDR3 DNA reads TGTGCCACCAGTGATTATCTGGGGGCCAACGTCCTGACTTTC.

The chain employs TRBV4-3 and TRBJ2-1; perhaps TRBD1 as D (6 bases). This CDR3 region has 17 residues. The germline V and J ends were trimmed by 3 bases and 7 bases, with 22 bases remaining between them. Germline loops: CDR1 LGHNA, CDR2 YSLEER. The CDR3 sequence: CASSQGGTGNLGNEQFF. CDR3 nucleotide sequence: TGCGCCAGCAGCCAGGGTGGTACAGGGAACCTGGGGAATGAGCAGTTCTTC.

This clonotype was seen only once. The chain joins TRBV6-1 to TRBJ1-4, with 8 bases that match TRBD1. The CDR3 length is 16 residues. The V and J ends lost 6 bases and 5 bases, in that order; junction bases with no gene match: 11. CDR1 is MNHNS and CDR2 is SASEGT in the germline V gene. Here the CDR3 DNA reads TGTGCCAGCAGGGCGACCGGACAGGGAGGGAATGAAAAACTGTTTTTT. Amino acid sequence: CASRATGQGGNEKLFF.

The chain carries TRBV29-1 and TRBJ2-1; either TRBD1 or TRBD2 may supply D (6 bases each). V gave up 4 bases and J gave up 7 bases, with 17 bases separating them. Germline V lookup: CDR1 SQVTM, CDR2 ANQGSEA. The CDR3 consists of 14 residues. CDR3 nucleotides: TGCAGCGTTGGATCAGGGGAGGCCGGGAATGAGCAGTTCTTC. Translated, it gives CSVGSGEAGNEQFF.

CDR3 protein: CASKGSYNEQFF. The CDR3 region has the DNA TGTGCCAGCAAAGGCTCCTACAATGAGCAGTTCTTC. The chain links TRBV9 to TRBJ2-1; D is ambiguous. CDR1 is SGDLS, CDR2 YYNGEE, per germline. V was shortened by 6 bases and J by 0 bases, with 4 bases between the two germline ends. The CDR3 length is 12 residues.

This clonotype turned up a few times. This sequence joins TRBV6-6 and TRBJ2-3; 7 positions match TRBD1. The CDR3 spans 13 residues. Germline assignment: CDR1 MNHNY and CDR2 SVGAGI (reference sequence). The J segment lost 3 bases and the V segment lost 6 bases, leaving 3 bases of the junction unmatched. The CDR3 nucleotides are TGTGCCAGCAGGAGACAGGGTACAGATACGCAGTATTTT. Encoded protein: CASRRQGTDTQYF.

The chain is built from TRBV23-1 and TRBJ2-7; D not certain. Being an ORF, TRBV23-1 has a function that is uncertain. The CDR3 covers 16 residues. Trimming cost V 0 bases and J 3 bases, with 15 bases left between them. The CDR3 reads CASSQSGPHGSYEQYF. DNA of the CDR3: TGCGCCAGCAGTCAATCAGGCCCCCACGGAAGCTACGAGCAGTACTTC.

J is TRBJ2-1 and V is TRBV9; tentatively, D is TRBD1 (7 bases). Trimming shortened V by 6 bases and J by 0 bases, and 13 bases separated the two germline ends. Germline lookup yields CDR1 SGDLS and CDR2 YYNGEE. This CDR3 is built from 15 residues. The CDR3 sequence is CASNSGGSSYNEQFF. The CDR3 DNA follows: TGTGCCAGCAACTCAGGGGGGAGCTCCTACAATGAGCAGTTCTTC.